What follows describes a single T cell receptor beta chain. In this sample, this clonotype turned up a few times. Its antigen is still unknown. No clone much larger than this one lies a single base away; base qualities are absent. Taken from the germline V gene, the CDR1 and CDR2 loops are MNHEY and SVGEGT. The CDR3 numbers 16 residues from cysteine through phenylalanine. Of all the DNA, just the CDR3 is kept, 48 bases in frame from base 1. Compared with germline, V lacks 4 bases and J lacks 3 bases; bases without a gene match: 9. Preparation of the library involved 5' RACE. The instrument given in TCRdb is NextSeq 500. Unique molecular identifiers were attached to individual cDNA molecules in the TCR library protocol so that sequencing error and PCR bias could be corrected. Both TCR alpha and beta chains were sequenced, and tight co-correlation was observed between alpha and beta sequence abundances in each sample. Per the original workflow: Decombinator V4 was used to perform V gene, J gene and CDR3 annotation of TCR sequences. Expanded TCRs were defined as changing significantly between any two time points under a Poisson model with p below 0.0001. TCR abundances were normalised to the total number of TCRs sequenced per sample and expressed as counts per million. TRAV1-2 paired with TRAJ12, TRAJ20 or TRAJ33 defined MAIT TCRs, while TRAV10 paired with TRAJ18 defined iNKT TCRs. A search of VDJdb, accessed on 1 November 2021, was run for TCRs annotated to CMV, EBV and SARS-CoV-2, with TCRs annotated for multiple antigens excluded. TCRdb reprocessing: public reads trimmed at Q25 with fastp, clones called with MiXCR, in-frame beta chains kept. Rows are unified per CDR3 protein, each entry keeping the most common DNA and genes. For this entry, the V and J calls and clone size follow TCRdb and not the study's own pipeline. Present in this sample are under 75,000 distinct CDR3 sequences, approximately 13% of which were seen just once. Roughly 8.3% of the sample is held by the ten biggest clonotypes.

A case-control design nested within a healthcare worker cohort in London, UK, was used, with weekly nasopharyngeal swab PCR tests and blood sampling performed. Between 23 and 31 March 2020, the week of the UK lockdown, healthcare workers were enrolled and then followed up weekly for as long as 16 weeks. This entry comes from a study of early T cells in non-severe SARS-CoV-2 infection (TCRdb year 2021). In terms of the full investigation: Because TCR sequencing relied on bulk RNA taken from unsorted whole blood, pairing of alpha and beta chains was not possible.

General study outcomes and caveats: VDJdb matching was skewed toward anti-spike CD8 responses and likely underestimated virus-specific expansions, missing private and CD4 specificities.

The chain is encoded by TRBV6-2 or TRBV6-3 joined to TRBJ1-1; 9 of the junction bases match TRBD1. Sequenced sample: whole blood. This TCR derives from an adult who was a healthcare worker with PCR-confirmed SARS-CoV-2 infection or an uninfected control (not recorded which). This receptor has the CDR3 CASSSRNRGPYTEAFF. The nucleotide sequence reads TGTGCCAGCAGTTCTCGCAACAGGGGGCCGTACACTGAAGCTTTCTTT.